This T cell receptor beta chain was captured in a study of T cell repertoires in cytomegalovirus infection. Study-wide background: CMV epitopes in the study were HLA-C-restricted (recently identified) and HLA-B-restricted (well studied). A matching HLA type, together with CMV infection, was signaled by public TCR beta signatures. Study findings and constraints: Ex vivo, HLA-C-restricted CMV-specific TCR beta clonotypes prevailed over the rest of the response. Frequencies of public TCR beta families were cumulated, and this identified carriers of CMV plus the relevant HLA.

TCRdb used MiXCR to reprocess the reads, holding one entry per CDR3 protein. The sample lists fewer than 950,000 distinct CDR3 sequences, 30% to 35% occurring once. This clonotype was observed at least ten times. What it binds is unknown. This CDR3 spans 14 amino acids. Per the germline V gene, CDR1 is SGHVS and CDR2 is FNYEAQ. Trimming stripped 5 bases from V and 4 bases from J, with 14 bases between. The receptor was derived from a human donor in good health (CMV status not recorded). Some clones in this sample may be carry-over from other donors' samples. The gene calls are TRBV7-6 and TRBJ1-1; D is perhaps TRBD1 (5 bases). This specimen consisted of cultured CD8+ T cells from PBMCs, obtained from culture after CMV antigen stimulation. CDR3 protein: CASSPGRAGTEAFF. The CDR3, as DNA: TGTGCCAGCAGCCCCGGCAGGGCTGGCACTGAAGCTTTCTTT.